These T cell receptor beta chains were read from a single sample in a study of blood T cell repertoires in COVID-19. Profiling relied on immunoSEQ multiplex PCR, and the TCRdb table lists in-frame clones only, not all of them. Of about 150,000 clones listed, roughly 85% were seen once; the top ten hold more than 3%. Sample: peripheral blood. The source is a man between 65 and 79 years old with acute or convalescent COVID-19. Each CDR3 is given with its conserved first and last residue. The size field is filled for only some rows; it gives once, few, many or a size class.

CDR3aa	v_gene	j_gene	abundance
CASEERTGGTGELFF	TRBV2	TRBJ2-2	-
CASSGRQSIPSVTQYF	TRBV6-2/TRBV6-3	TRBJ2-3	-
CAISESAAADTQYF	TRBV10-3	TRBJ2-3	-
CASSLSASGVFEQYF	TRBV28	TRBJ2-7	-
CASSEGGQGNQPQHF	TRBV7-9	TRBJ1-5	-
CASSLEGTGILPGRTEEQYF	TRBV27	TRBJ2-7	-
CATSDPGLQHNEQFF	TRBV24-1	TRBJ2-1	-
CATSRDQTSSETQYF	TRBV15	TRBJ2-5	-
CASSGGTAGEKLFF	TRBV5-1	TRBJ1-4	-
CASSLGLAVSYNEQFF	TRBV5-4	TRBJ2-1	-
CASMGLDGRAYTQYF	TRBV28	TRBJ2-3	-
CASSYGEGGHTAQHF	TRBV6-2/TRBV6-3	TRBJ1-5	-
CASSSGQGQDSGNTIYF	TRBV27	TRBJ1-3	-
CATSDVRRGGYTF	TRBV24-1	TRBJ1-2	-
CASSPLTGATGELFF	TRBV7-9	TRBJ2-2	-
CASSASGTPTDTQYF	TRBV2	TRBJ2-3	-
CASKSHSGETQYF	TRBV3-1/TRBV3-2	TRBJ2-5	-
CASSDRGRGEQYF	TRBV30	TRBJ2-7	-
CASSPTGDRNSPLHF	TRBV4-1	TRBJ1-6	few
CASSLHLTASLFF	TRBV12-3/TRBV12-4	TRBJ1-4	-
CASESGEQYF	TRBV12-5	TRBJ2-7	-
CASSRPTGEYNEQFF	TRBV18	TRBJ2-1	-
CAISAQGPSSGANVLTF	TRBV10-3	TRBJ2-6	-
CASSHHRSLAGVVDTQYF	TRBV4-1	TRBJ2-3	-
CASSLGQGGTNQPQHF	TRBV5-6	TRBJ1-5	-
CASSFRRSTNEKLFF	TRBV5-4	TRBJ1-4	once
CASTLRDSYNEQFF	TRBV27	TRBJ2-1	-